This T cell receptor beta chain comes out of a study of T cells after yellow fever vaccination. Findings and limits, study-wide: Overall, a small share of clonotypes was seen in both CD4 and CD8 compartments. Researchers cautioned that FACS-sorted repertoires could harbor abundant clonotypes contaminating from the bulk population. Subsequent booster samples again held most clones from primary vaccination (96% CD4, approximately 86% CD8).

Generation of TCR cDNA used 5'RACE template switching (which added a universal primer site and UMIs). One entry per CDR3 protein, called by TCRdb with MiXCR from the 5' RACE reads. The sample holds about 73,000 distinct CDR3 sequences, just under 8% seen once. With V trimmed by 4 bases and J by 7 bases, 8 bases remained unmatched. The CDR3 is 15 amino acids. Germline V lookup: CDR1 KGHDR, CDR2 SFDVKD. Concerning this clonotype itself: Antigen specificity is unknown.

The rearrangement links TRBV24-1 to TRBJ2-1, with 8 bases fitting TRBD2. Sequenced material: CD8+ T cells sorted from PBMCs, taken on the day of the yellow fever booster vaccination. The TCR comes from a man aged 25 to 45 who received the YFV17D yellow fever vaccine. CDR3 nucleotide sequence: TGTGCCACCAGTGACCCGGGGGGGATGGAGAATGAGCAGTTCTTC. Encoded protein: CATSDPGGMENEQFF.